This TCR beta chain was identified in a study of blood T cells in healthy people across ages. About this clonotype: The antigen is unknown.

Germline V gene data show CDR1 as MNHEY and CDR2 as SVGEGT. V lost 0 bases to trimming and J lost 11 bases; unmatched junction nucleotides: 12. There are 16 residues in the CDR3. Findings and limits, study-wide: Older age went with lower TCR beta diversity per million T cells, in a roughly linear way. The donors' CMV status was not determined, possibly confounding changes in expanded clonotypes.

Isolated per sample were at least 7 million PBMCs. Every sample gave at least 5.5 micrograms of total RNA when it was extracted. Alongside a J-beta primer mix, a sample-barcoded 5' primer served in a second PCR lasting roughly 6 to 11 cycles. One entry per CDR3 protein results from TCRdb running MiXCR on the 5' RACE reads. The sample consists of hundreds of thousands of distinct CDR3 sequences, about 43% of them appearing once. The TCR comes from a man at least 80 years old in good health. The sequenced sample consisted of blood. The genes are TRBV6-2 or TRBV6-3 and TRBJ2-5; TRBD2 matches 10 bases. The CDR3 DNA follows: TGTGCCAGCAGTTACTCCCCCCTAGCGGGGGCGGGTGAGCAGTACTTC. Its translation is CASSYSPLAGAGEQYF.